The 23 T cell receptor beta chains in this list originate from one sample, sequenced in a study of CD8+ T cells in alopecia areata. Once RNA had been extracted, it was reverse transcribed into cDNA to act as the sequencing template. The method was immunoSEQ multiplex PCR; TCRdb's version includes in-frame clones alone and lacks a portion of them. The top ten clones hold roughly 15% of a sample with 10,000 to 15,000 clones, 60% to 65% of them seen once. It was from alopecia areata patients that lesional scalp punch biopsies and peripheral blood were collected. Sequences were obtained from skin. The source is a human donor with alopecia areata.

The chain joins TRBV19 to TRBJ2-1; TRBD2 agrees at 7 bases. The trim removed 3 bases at V and 6 bases at J, leaving 5 bases unmatched. Germline CDR1 LNHDA, CDR2 SQIVND (reference sequence). This CDR3 comprises 14 residues. CDR3 nucleotide sequence: TGTGCCAGTAGTATGTGGACTAGTCCCAATGAGCAGTTCTTC. Translating it yields CASSMWTSPNEQFF.

The chain carries TRBV11-2 and TRBJ2-7; no reliable D call. The CDR3 consists of 14 residues. Trimming pared 1 base from V and 2 bases from J, leaving 9 bases between. Germline V gene data show CDR1 as SGHAT and CDR2 as FQNNGV. The CDR3 bases are TGTGCCAGCAGCTTAGCAACCAACCCCTACGAGCAGTACTTC. Amino acids: CASSLATNPYEQYF.

The chain uses TRBV2 and TRBJ1-1; D is ambiguous. V lost 8 bases and J 4 bases, leaving 14 bases between the germline ends. The CDR3 is made up of 13 amino acids. Germline loops: CDR1 SNHLY, CDR2 FYNNEI. The CDR3 here is CASRPGGTTEAFF. Here the CDR3 DNA reads TGTGCCAGCCGGCCAGGTGGAACCACTGAAGCTTTCTTT.

The genes are TRBV14 and TRBJ2-1, with D unresolved. Germline V gives CDR1 SGHDN, CDR2 FVKESK. Trimming removed 4 bases at V and 4 bases at J, with 11 bases between. The length of the CDR3 is 14 residues. CDR3 in DNA: TGTGCCAGCAGCCCGCGGTACAGTTACAATGAGCAGTTCTTC. Amino acid sequence: CASSPRYSYNEQFF.

On this clone itself: A much larger clone sits a single nucleotide away, making a read error possible. The chain employs TRBV7-2 and TRBJ2-1; TRBD2 is a possible D gene (6 bases). V lost 4 bases and J lost 8, with 15 bases in between. The CDR3 contains 14 residues. CDR1 is SGHTA and CDR2 is FQGNSA in the germline V gene. CDR3 in DNA: TGTGCCAGCAGCTCAGATGGAACTAGCTATGAGCAGTTCTTC. Its translation is CASSSDGTSYEQFF.

This clone occurred a few times. The chain has TRBV2 and TRBJ2-1; D possibly matches TRBD1 or TRBD2 (6 bases each). Germline CDR1 SNHLY, CDR2 FYNNEI. The ends were cut back, 6 bases at V and 9 bases at J, with 18 bases in the middle. CDR3 length: 14 amino acids. This CDR3 reads CASRRGTGYVEQFF. CDR3 DNA: TGTGCCAGCAGGAGGGGGACTGGATATGTTGAGCAGTTCTTC.

This clone was observed once. This chain uses TRBV6-5 with TRBJ1-1; D unclear. The V and J ends lost 2 bases and 2 bases respectively, with 6 bases between them. CDR3 length equals 13 residues. The germline CDR1 and CDR2 sequences are MNHEY and SVGAGI. CDR3 residues: CASSYAENTEAFF. CDR3 coding DNA: TGTGCCAGCAGTTACGCAGAAAACACTGAAGCTTTCTTT.

V gene TRBV11-2 combines with J gene TRBJ2-7, with 7 bases that match TRBD2. V was clipped by 0 bases and J by 2 bases; unmatched bases: 4. The CDR3 sequence is 15 residues long. Germline-derived CDR1 and CDR2 are SGHAT and FQNNGV. The CDR3 bases are TGTGCCAGCAGCTTAGAATTCGGGACTACCTACGAGCAGTACTTC. It translates to CASSLEFGTTYEQYF.

This sequence joins TRBV2 and TRBJ2-7, with 8 nucleotides matching TRBD1. This CDR3 contains 16 residues. Germline V gene lookup returns CDR1 SNHLY and CDR2 FYNNEI. Trimming removed 6 bases from V and 1 base from J; junction bases left unmatched: 11. The CDR3 nucleotides read TGTGCCAGCAGGGAGAAAAGGACAGGGTTTTCCTACGAGCAGTACTTC. Translating gives CASREKRTGFSYEQYF.

The V call is TRBV6-1, the J call TRBJ1-2; 8 nucleotides align to TRBD1. CDR1 is MNHNS and CDR2 is SASEGT in the germline V gene. CDR3 length: 14 amino acids. V was pared by 6 bases and J by 4 bases, with 7 bases of the junction left unmatched. CDR3 in DNA: TGTGCCAGCAGACCGGACAGGGTGACCTATGGCTACACCTTC. Its protein is CASRPDRVTYGYTF.

This sequence joins TRBV7-8 and TRBJ2-7; a weak D match, TRBD1 (6 bases). The V end lost 1 base, the J end lost 7 bases, and 23 bases lay between the germline ends. Germline CDR1 reads SGHVS; CDR2 reads FQNEAQ. The CDR3 extends over 17 amino acids. CDR3 nucleotide sequence: TGTGCCAGCAGCTTAGACAGGGCAGGGAAGATAGGAAGGGAGCAGTACTTC. It specifies CASSLDRAGKIGREQYF.

This chain joins TRBV9 and TRBJ1-1; 9 nucleotides line up with TRBD1. This CDR3 contains 13 residues. After removal of 2 bases from V and 12 bases from J, the junction contained 8 bases not matched to a gene. The germline CDR1 and CDR2 sequences are SGDLS and YYNGEE. CDR3: CASSVLDRGRTFF. The CDR3 DNA follows: TGTGCCAGCAGCGTCCTGGACAGGGGAAGAACTTTCTTT.

The V call is TRBV29-1, the J call TRBJ1-5; no clear D gene. The V gene lost 5 bases and the J gene lost 4 bases, with 12 bases spanning the gap. This CDR3 comprises 13 residues. Per the germline V gene, CDR1 is SQVTM and CDR2 is ANQGSEA. The DNA of the CDR3 is TGCAGCGTTAGAAGGGCTATGAATCAGCCCCAGCATTTT. Translated: CSVRRAMNQPQHF.

The chain carries TRBV9 and TRBJ1-1; TRBD1 might be the D (5 bases). The CDR3 consists of 15 residues. V was pared by 4 bases and J by 1 base, with 14 bases between. Germline loops: CDR1 SGDLS, CDR2 YYNGEE. The CDR3 sequence: CASSLLRQPNTEAFF. CDR3 coding DNA: TGTGCCAGCAGCCTCCTCCGACAGCCGAACACTGAAGCTTTCTTT.

J is TRBJ1-3 and V is TRBV6-5; D remains unclear. From germline, CDR1 is MNHEY and CDR2 SVGAGI. Trimming took 5 bases from V and 8 from J, leaving 13 bases between them. The CDR3 contains 13 residues. CDR3 protein: CASSTLGRDTIYF. DNA of the CDR3: TGTGCCAGCAGTACCCTCGGGAGGGACACCATATATTTT.

This clone was seen a handful of times. J is TRBJ2-5 and V is TRBV6-5; D might be TRBD2 (5 bases). The V end was cut by 7 bases, the J end by 4 bases, with 16 bases between. The CDR3 extends over 14 amino acids. CDR1 and CDR2 from the germline V gene are MNHEY and SVGAGI. CDR3 sequence: CASTQRGRSETQYF. The CDR3 DNA follows: TGTGCCAGCACCCAAAGAGGGCGATCAGAGACCCAGTACTTC.

The chain carries TRBV6-4 and TRBJ1-2; D might be TRBD1 (5 bases). CDR1 and CDR2 from the germline V gene are MRHNA and SNTAGT. The CDR3 spans 13 residues. The V end lost 4 bases, the J end lost 10 bases, and 16 bases lay between the germline ends. CDR3 amino acids: CASSGAELGTYTF. CDR3 nucleotide sequence: TGTGCCAGCAGTGGAGCGGAATTGGGGACCTACACCTTC.

This rearrangement joins TRBV7-7 to TRBJ2-5, with 8 bases matching TRBD1. V gave up 6 bases and J gave up 4 bases; unmatched junction bases: 13. Germline-derived CDR1 and CDR2 are SSHAT and FNYEAQ (reference sequence). This CDR3 is 16 amino acids long. CDR3 nucleotide sequence: TGTGCCAGCAGTCGGGTGCCCGGGACAGGAGGAGAGACCCAGTACTTC. It is translated as CASSRVPGTGGETQYF.

This chain connects TRBV19 to TRBJ1-5, with a tentative D call TRBD1 (5 bases). This CDR3 is 14 amino acids long. Germline V gives CDR1 LNHDA, CDR2 SQIVND (reference sequence). V lost 3 bases and J 3 bases, leaving 9 bases between the germline ends. CDR3 DNA: TGTGCCAGTAGTATTTGGGGCTTCAATCAGCCCCAGCATTTT. It specifies CASSIWGFNQPQHF.

This clone is judged medium-sized. The J gene is TRBJ2-2, the V gene TRBV7-2; no clear D gene. The germline V and J ends were trimmed by 5 bases and 1 base, with 8 bases remaining between them. CDR1 SGHTA and CDR2 FQGNSA come from the germline V gene. The CDR3 sequence is 14 residues long. CDR3 nucleotides: TGTGCCAGCAGCACGGACCTGAACACCGGGGAGCTGTTTTTT. It translates to CASSTDLNTGELFF.

The chain has TRBV27 and TRBJ2-1, with 7 bases identical to TRBD1. The junction had 5 bases not matched to a gene; V was cut back by 6 bases and J by 0 bases. CDR3 length equals 15 residues. Germline CDR1 MNHEY, CDR2 SMNVEV (reference sequence). Written as DNA, the CDR3 is TGTGCCAGCAGGGAACAGGGGATCTCCTACAATGAGCAGTTCTTC. Translating it yields CASREQGISYNEQFF.

The chain carries TRBV6-5 and TRBJ2-7, with TRBD2 as a possible D gene (6 bases). This CDR3 is 12 amino acids long. V was trimmed by 6 bases and J by 3 bases, leaving 9 bases between them. Germline V lookup: CDR1 MNHEY, CDR2 SVGAGI. The CDR3 DNA reads as TGTGCCAGCAGCGATAGCGGCTACGAGCAGTACTTC. As protein: CASSDSGYEQYF.

This clone was seen more than once but under ten times. The V gene is TRBV5-1, the J gene TRBJ2-1; D is uncertain. Trimming stripped 4 bases from V and 0 bases from J, with 5 bases between. This CDR3 region has 13 residues. CDR1 and CDR2 from the germline V gene are SGHRS and YFSETQ. This chain's CDR3 is CASSSPSYNEQFF. CDR3 nucleotides: TGCGCCAGCAGCAGCCCCTCCTACAATGAGCAGTTCTTC.